This T cell receptor (beta chain) stems from a study of blood T cell repertoires in COVID-19. About the study: Cohort 3 donors were reported recovered after two negative PCRs, clearance, or symptom resolution. The origin of the acute and convalescent COVID-19 samples was the United States, Italy and Spain. T cells, B-cell-depleted T cells, or PBMCs provided the cDNA or gDNA that served as material.

Original methodology: The assay estimated nucleated cells by amplifying reference gene primers. Assay used: immunoSEQ multiplex PCR; TCRdb lists only in-frame clones, some missing. V, J and clone size are taken as reported in that table, and D and trimming were inferred from the DNA itself. Of about 190,000 clones listed, about 88% are singletons. Germline CDR1 MNHEY, CDR2 SVGAGI. The CDR3 contains 15 residues. V shed 6 bases, J shed 0 bases, and the junction held 2 bases outside the gene matches. Sequenced material: PBMCs or T cells enriched from blood (not recorded which). The V call is TRBV6-5, the J call TRBJ2-1; 10 positions agree with TRBD2. This receptor was obtained from a woman between 35 and 50 years old in a cohort exposed to, infected with or recovered from COVID-19 (not recorded which). CDR3 in DNA: TGTGCCAGCAGGCGGACTAGCGGCTCCTACAATGAGCAGTTCTTC. The encoded protein is CASRRTSGSYNEQFF.